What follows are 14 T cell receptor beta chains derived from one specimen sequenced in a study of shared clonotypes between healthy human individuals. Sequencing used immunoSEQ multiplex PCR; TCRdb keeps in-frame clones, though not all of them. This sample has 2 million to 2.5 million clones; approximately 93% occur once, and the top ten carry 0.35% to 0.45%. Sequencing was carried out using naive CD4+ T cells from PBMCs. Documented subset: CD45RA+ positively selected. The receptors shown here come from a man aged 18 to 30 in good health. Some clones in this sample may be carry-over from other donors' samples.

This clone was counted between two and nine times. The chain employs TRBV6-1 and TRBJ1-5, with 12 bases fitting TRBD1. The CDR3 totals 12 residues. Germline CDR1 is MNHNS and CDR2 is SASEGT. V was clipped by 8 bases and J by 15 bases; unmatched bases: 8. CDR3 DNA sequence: TGTGCCAGCGACTTGGGACAGGGGGCGCGGCATTTT. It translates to CASDLGQGARHF.

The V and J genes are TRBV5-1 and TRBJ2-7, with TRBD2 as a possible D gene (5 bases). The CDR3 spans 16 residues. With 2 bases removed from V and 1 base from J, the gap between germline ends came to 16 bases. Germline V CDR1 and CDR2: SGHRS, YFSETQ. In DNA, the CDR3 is TGCGCCAGCAGCTTTTGGGAGAAAACCTTATCCTACGAGCAGTACTTC. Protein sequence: CASSFWEKTLSYEQYF.

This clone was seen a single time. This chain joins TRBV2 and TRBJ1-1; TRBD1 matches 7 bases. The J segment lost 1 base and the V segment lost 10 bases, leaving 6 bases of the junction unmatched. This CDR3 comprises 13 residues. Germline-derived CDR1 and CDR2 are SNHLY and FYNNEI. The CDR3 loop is CATLQGSNTEAFF. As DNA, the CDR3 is TGTGCCACATTACAGGGGTCGAACACTGAAGCTTTCTTT.

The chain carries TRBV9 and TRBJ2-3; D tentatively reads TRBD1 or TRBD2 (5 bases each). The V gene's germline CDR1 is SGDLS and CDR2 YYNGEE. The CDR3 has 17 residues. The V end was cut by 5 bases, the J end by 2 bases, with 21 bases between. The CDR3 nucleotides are TGTGCCAGCAGTAGGGGTATGTCTAGGACTTACACAGATACGCAGTATTTT. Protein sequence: CASSRGMSRTYTDTQYF.

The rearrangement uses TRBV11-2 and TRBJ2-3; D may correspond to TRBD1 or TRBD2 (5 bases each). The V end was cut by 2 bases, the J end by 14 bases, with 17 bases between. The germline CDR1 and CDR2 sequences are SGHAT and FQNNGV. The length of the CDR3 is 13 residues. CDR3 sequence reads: CASSLLPEVGAYF. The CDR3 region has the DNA TGTGCCAGCAGCTTATTACCGGAGGTCGGGGCGTATTTT.

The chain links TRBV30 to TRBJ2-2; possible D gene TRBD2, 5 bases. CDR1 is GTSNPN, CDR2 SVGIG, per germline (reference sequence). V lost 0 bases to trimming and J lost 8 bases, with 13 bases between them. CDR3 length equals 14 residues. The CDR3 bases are TGTGCCTGGAGTGTACTAGTCTTGGGTGGGGAGCTGTTTTTT. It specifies CAWSVLVLGGELFF.

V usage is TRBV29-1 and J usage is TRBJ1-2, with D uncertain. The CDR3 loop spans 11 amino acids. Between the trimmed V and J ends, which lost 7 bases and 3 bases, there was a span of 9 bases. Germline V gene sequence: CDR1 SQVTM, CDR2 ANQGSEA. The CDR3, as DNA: TGCAGCGGAGGACTCGACTATGGCTACACCTTC. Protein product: CSGGLDYGYTF.

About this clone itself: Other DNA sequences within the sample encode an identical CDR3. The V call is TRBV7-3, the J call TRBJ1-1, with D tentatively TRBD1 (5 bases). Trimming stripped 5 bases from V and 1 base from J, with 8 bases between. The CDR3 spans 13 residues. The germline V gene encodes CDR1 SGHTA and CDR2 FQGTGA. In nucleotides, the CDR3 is TGTGCCAGCAGCCGAGGACAGAACACTGAAGCTTTCTTT. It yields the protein CASSRGQNTEAFF.

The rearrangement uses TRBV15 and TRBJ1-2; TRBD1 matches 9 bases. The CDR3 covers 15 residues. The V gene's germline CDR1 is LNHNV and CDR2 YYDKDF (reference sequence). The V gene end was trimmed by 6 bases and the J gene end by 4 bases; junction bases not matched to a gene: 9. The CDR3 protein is CATSSPGQGAYGYTF. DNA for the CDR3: TGTGCCACCAGTTCCCCGGGACAGGGAGCCTATGGCTACACCTTC. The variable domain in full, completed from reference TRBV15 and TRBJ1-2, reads DAMVIQNPRYQVTQFGKPVTLSCSQTLNHNVMYWYQQKSSQAPKLLFHYYDKDFNNEADTPDNFQSRRPNTSFCFLDIRSPGLGDTAMYLCATSSPGQGAYGYTFGSGTRLTVV.

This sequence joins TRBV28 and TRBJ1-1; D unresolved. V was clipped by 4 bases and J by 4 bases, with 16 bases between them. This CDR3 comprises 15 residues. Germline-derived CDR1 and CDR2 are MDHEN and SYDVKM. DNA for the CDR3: TGTGCCAGCAGTTCCGTTCCGCCCACCACCACTGAAGCTTTCTTT. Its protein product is CASSSVPPTTTEAFF.

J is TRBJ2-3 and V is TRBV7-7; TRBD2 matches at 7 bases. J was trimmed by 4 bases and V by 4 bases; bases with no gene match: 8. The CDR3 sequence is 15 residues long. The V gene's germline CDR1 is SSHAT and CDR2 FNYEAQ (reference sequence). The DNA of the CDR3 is TGTGCCAGCAGCTGGGGACGGGGGGTCCCAGATACGCAGTATTTT. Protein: CASSWGRGVPDTQYF.

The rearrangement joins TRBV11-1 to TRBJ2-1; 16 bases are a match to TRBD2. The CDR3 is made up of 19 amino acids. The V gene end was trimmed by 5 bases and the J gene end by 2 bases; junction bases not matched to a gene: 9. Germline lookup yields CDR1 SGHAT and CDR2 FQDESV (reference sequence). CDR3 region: CASSMSGTSGRAAYNEQFF. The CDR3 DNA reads TGTGCCAGCAGCATGAGCGGGACTAGCGGGAGGGCCGCCTACAATGAGCAGTTCTTC. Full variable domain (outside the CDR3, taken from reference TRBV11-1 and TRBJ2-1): EAEVAQSPRYKITEKSQAVAFWCDPISGHATLYWYRQILGQGPELLVQFQDESVVDDSQLPKDRFSAERLKGVDSTLKIQPAELGDSAMYLCASSMSGTSGRAAYNEQFFGPGTRLTVL.

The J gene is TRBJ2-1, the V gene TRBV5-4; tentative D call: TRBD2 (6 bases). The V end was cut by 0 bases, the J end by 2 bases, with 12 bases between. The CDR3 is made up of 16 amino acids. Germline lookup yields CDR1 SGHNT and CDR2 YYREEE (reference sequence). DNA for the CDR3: TGTGCCAGCAGCTTGGGTTCTAGCGTCGCCTACAATGAGCAGTTCTTC. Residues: CASSLGSSVAYNEQFF.

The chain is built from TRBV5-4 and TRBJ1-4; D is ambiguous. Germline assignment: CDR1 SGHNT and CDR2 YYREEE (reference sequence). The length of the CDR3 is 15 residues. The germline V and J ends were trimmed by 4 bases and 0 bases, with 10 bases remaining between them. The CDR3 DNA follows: TGTGCCAGCAGCCTACACGGTGCAACTAATGAAAAACTGTTTTTT. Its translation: CASSLHGATNEKLFF.